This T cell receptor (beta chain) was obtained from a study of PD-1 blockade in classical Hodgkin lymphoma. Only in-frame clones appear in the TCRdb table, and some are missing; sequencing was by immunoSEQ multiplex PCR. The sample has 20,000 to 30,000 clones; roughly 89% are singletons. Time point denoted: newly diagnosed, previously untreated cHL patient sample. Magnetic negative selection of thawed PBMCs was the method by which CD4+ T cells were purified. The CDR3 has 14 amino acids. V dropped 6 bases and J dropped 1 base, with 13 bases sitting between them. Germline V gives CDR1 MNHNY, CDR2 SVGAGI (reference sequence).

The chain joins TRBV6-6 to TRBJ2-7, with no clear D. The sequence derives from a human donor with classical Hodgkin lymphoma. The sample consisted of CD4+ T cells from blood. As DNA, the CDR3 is TGTGCCAGCAGCCCGACAACGAATTCCTACGAGCAGTACTTC. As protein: CASSPTTNSYEQYF.